The rows below give T cell receptor beta chains drawn from one sample of a study of breast tumors, draining lymph nodes, adjacent tissues. TCRdb reprocessed the multiplex PCR reads with MiXCR, giving one entry per CDR3 protein. The sample has approximately 210,000 distinct CDR3 sequences; under 40% are singletons. The sample consisted of axillary lymph node tissue. The receptors originated from a female donor with breast cancer. Some clones in this sample may be carry-over from other donors' samples. CDR3s include the opening cysteine and the closing phenylalanine or tryptophan. A D gene is named only where the DNA matches it firmly. Not all rows give a size; the values are once, few, many and, for expanded clones, a class.

TRBV6-5	TRBJ2-1	NA	NA	CASSHQGHGLENEQFF	TGTGCCAGCAGTCACCAAGGACATGGACTCGAGAATGAGCAGTTCTTC
TRBV5-6	TRBJ2-1	NA	many	CASSSSPKQFF	TGTGCCAGCAGCTCGTCCCCCAAGCAGTTCTTC
TRBV5-1	TRBJ2-7	NA	many	CASSVTASYEQYF	TGCGCCAGCAGCGTTACAGCCTCCTACGAGCAGTACTTC
TRBV18	TRBJ2-5	NA	many	CASSQGSQETQYF	TGTGCCAGCTCACAGGGCTCTCAAGAGACCCAGTACTTC
TRBV20-1	TRBJ2-7	TRBD2	many	CSARRPGLAGGTPPEYF	TGCAGTGCTAGACGGCCGGGACTAGCGGGAGGGACCCCTCCGGAGTACTTC
TRBV25-1	TRBJ2-6	NA	NA	CASGGGGRYSGANVLTF	TGTGCCAGCGGAGGAGGGGGACGGTACTCTGGGGCCAACGTCCTGACTTTC
TRBV15	TRBJ2-1	NA	many	CATSRPQGSRQNNEQFF	TGTGCCACCAGCAGGCCCCAAGGGAGTCGACAGAACAATGAGCAGTTCTTC
TRBV6-1	TRBJ1-3	NA	many	CASSGREFAGNTIYF	TGTGCCAGCAGTGGAAGGGAATTCGCTGGAAACACCATATATTTT
TRBV13	TRBJ2-1	TRBD2	few	CASSFGTSGRGGLRNEQFF	TGTGCCAGCAGTTTCGGGACTAGCGGGAGAGGGGGCCTTCGGAATGAGCAGTTCTTC
TRBV20-1	TRBJ2-6	NA	NA	CSARDGTSIGTHVLTF	TGCAGTGCGAGAGACGGGACAAGTATAGGGACCCACGTCCTGACTTTC
TRBV7-9	TRBJ2-7	NA	many	CASTRGVEQYF	TGTGCCAGCACCAGGGGGGTCGAGCAGTACTTC
TRBV20-1	TRBJ2-3	TRBD1	many	CSASSDRGGTDTQYF	TGCAGTGCTAGTTCGGACAGGGGAGGGACAGATACGCAGTATTTT
TRBV3-1	TRBJ1-6	NA	many	CASSQASGRNNSPLHF	TGTGCCAGCAGCCAAGCCTCGGGACGGAATAATTCACCCCTCCACTTT
TRBV11-2	TRBJ2-1	TRBD2	NA	CASSPGTSVAEQFF	TGTGCCAGCAGCCCCGGGACTAGCGTTGCTGAGCAGTTCTTC
TRBV5-1	TRBJ2-6	TRBD1	NA	CASSWGQGPISGANVLTF	TGCGCCAGCAGCTGGGGACAGGGGCCTATCTCTGGGGCCAACGTCCTGACTTTC
TRBV7-9	TRBJ1-3	NA	many	CASSSDYTIYF	TGTGCCAGCAGCTCCGACTACACCATATATTTT
TRBV24-1	TRBJ2-1	NA	many	CATGVEGKPNEQFF	TGTGCCACCGGGGTGGAGGGTAAGCCAAATGAGCAGTTCTTC
TRBV5-6	TRBJ1-2	NA	many	CASSRPSRVGDGYTF	TGTGCCAGCAGCCGGCCCTCCAGGGTTGGGGATGGCTACACCTTC
TRBV9	TRBJ2-1	NA	many	CASSVEGLSLYNEQFF	TGTGCCAGCAGCGTAGAGGGACTCTCCCTCTACAATGAGCAGTTCTTC
TRBV7-2	TRBJ2-4	NA	few	CASSLGLSSYIQYF	TGTGCCAGCAGCTTAGGGCTAAGTAGTTACATTCAGTACTTC
TRBV29-1	TRBJ2-5	NA	NA	CSARESTGETQYF	TGCAGCGCGAGGGAGAGCACCGGGGAGACCCAGTACTTC
TRBV12-3/TRBV12-4	TRBJ2-1	TRBD2	many	CASSPGGSTYNEQFF	TGTGCCAGCAGTCCCGGGGGGAGTACCTACAATGAGCAGTTCTTC
TRBV5-6	TRBJ2-1	TRBD2	few	CASSFRGRRTSGDNEQFF	TGTGCCAGCAGCTTCAGGGGGCGCCGGACTAGCGGGGACAATGAGCAGTTCTTC
TRBV2	TRBJ2-3	TRBD2	NA	CASSESSGNSDTQYF	TGTGCCAGCAGTGAATCTAGCGGGAATTCAGATACGCAGTATTTT
TRBV5-8	TRBJ2-5	TRBD1	NA	CASSPGQGTSQETQNF	TGTGCCAGCAGCCCGGGACAGGGGACCTCCCAAGAGACCCAGAACTTC
TRBV19	TRBJ2-2	TRBD1	NA	CASSIRTGVNTGELFF	TGTGCCAGTAGTATACGGACAGGAGTCAACACCGGGGAGCTGTTTTTT
TRBV5-1	TRBJ2-3	NA	many	CASSLGSTSTDTQYF	TGCGCCAGCAGCTTGGGATCGACTAGCACAGATACGCAGTATTTT